This T cell receptor beta chain was identified in a study of identical twins' blood T cells. Regarding the study as a whole: Top TCRbeta clonotypes were shared more with twin than unrelated donors.

The CDR3 totals 13 residues, both ends included. The germline V gene encodes CDR1 LGHDT and CDR2 YNNKEL (reference sequence). A previously described protocol, modified, built RNA-based TCR cDNA libraries. TCRdb re-analysed the 5' RACE reads in MiXCR, keeping a single row per CDR3 protein. The sample shows fewer than 450,000 distinct CDR3 sequences, around 30% of them seen only once. Regarding this clonotype: As yet, its antigen is unknown. The CDR3 does not end in the conserved phenylalanine or tryptophan, so this is likely a read error. No DNA is shown, since the ends of the CDR3 on it are uncertain; the CDR3 is the one TCRdb lists.

This receptor was identified in a woman between 18 and 50 years old in good health. The source material was PBMCs. The chain carries TRBV3-1 and TRBJ1-1. This CDR3 reads CASSQEGYIQPDL.